A selection of T cell receptor beta chains follows, all from one sample in a study of early T cells in non-severe SARS-CoV-2 infection. TCRdb processed the 5' RACE reads anew with MiXCR; each CDR3 protein has one entry. The top ten hold under 6.5% of the sample, which has tens of thousands of distinct CDR3 sequences, about 10% seen once. The sequencing sample was made of whole blood. The receptors were gathered from an adult who was a healthcare worker with PCR-confirmed SARS-CoV-2 infection or an uninfected control (not recorded which). CDR3s include the opening cysteine and the closing phenylalanine or tryptophan. The D gene is left open where the match is weak. Clone size is given for some rows only: seen once, a few or many times, or a class if the clone is expanded.

clone_size d_call j_call v_call cdr3_length cdr3_nt cdr3_aa
many TRBD2 TRBJ2-1 TRBV6-1 15 TGTGCCAGCAGTGACAAGGGCGGGGGGAGGAATGAGCAGTTCTTC CASSDKGGGRNEQFF
many - TRBJ2-7 TRBV11-2 13 TGTGCCAGCAGCTTAGTTTCAACGGACGAGCAGTACTTC CASSLVSTDEQYF
few TRBD2 TRBJ2-1 TRBV27 19 TGTGCCAGCAGTCCTCGGACTAGCGGGAGTCTCCAAGCCTACAATGAGCAGTTCTTC CASSPRTSGSLQAYNEQFF
many TRBD1 TRBJ1-1 TRBV5-5 14 TGTGCCAGCAGCTTGGGGGTGGACAGGACTGAAGCTTTCTTT CASSLGVDRTEAFF
many - TRBJ2-1 TRBV7-8 15 TGTGCCAGCGGGAAGGAGCGCAGCTCCTACAATGAGCAGTTCTTC CASGKERSSYNEQFF
- - TRBJ2-3 TRBV20-1 14 TGCAGTGCTAGAGTGTCTACTCGGGCAGATACGCAGTATTTT CSARVSTRADTQYF
many TRBD1 TRBJ1-2 TRBV29-1 11 TGCAGCGTTGAAAAAGGGGGCGGCTACACCTTC CSVEKGGGYTF
few - TRBJ2-7 TRBV29-1 12 TGCAGCGTTGGAGACAGCTCCTACGAGCAGTACTTC CSVGDSSYEQYF
few TRBD2 TRBJ2-7 TRBV5-5 15 TGTGCCAGCAGCTTGACTAGCGGGGTCTACTACGAGCAGTACTTC CASSLTSGVYYEQYF
- - TRBJ2-7 TRBV5-6 14 TGTGCCAGCAGCTTGTCACTGGAGACCTACGAGCAGTACTTC CASSLSLETYEQYF
few - TRBJ1-1 TRBV15 16 TGTGCCACCAGCAGAGATTTGCCGGGGCTGAACACTGAAGCTTTCTTT CATSRDLPGLNTEAFF
- - TRBJ1-1 TRBV19 17 TGTGCCAGTAGTATTCTGCCATATCGACGAAGGAACACTGAAGCTTTCTTT CASSILPYRRRNTEAFF
few - TRBJ2-7 TRBV29-1 11 TGCAGCGTCGCCAGCTCCTACGAGCAGTACTTC CSVASSYEQYF
- TRBD1 TRBJ1-3 TRBV3-1 15 TGTGCCAGCAGCCAAGATGACAGGGGAGGAAACACCATATATTTT CASSQDDRGGNTIYF
many - TRBJ1-1 TRBV29-1 13 TGCAGCGCCGTGGGAGAAGGAGGGATTGGAGCTTTCTTT CSAVGEGGIGAFF
once - TRBJ2-7 TRBV28 13 TGTGCCAGCAGTTTGGTGACAGCATACGAGCAGTACTTC CASSLVTAYEQYF
few TRBD1 TRBJ2-7 TRBV10-3 14 TGTGCCATCGCACAGGGGTTAAGCTCCTACGAGCAGTACTTC CAIAQGLSSYEQYF
- TRBD2 TRBJ2-7 TRBV12-3/TRBV12-4 18 TGTGCCAGCAGTCTAACATACGGACTAGCGGGTGACTCCTACGAGCAGTACTTC CASSLTYGLAGDSYEQYF
- - TRBJ2-3 TRBV2 13 TGTGCCAGCAAAATGCAGCTGACAGATACGCAGTATTTT CASKMQLTDTQYF
- - TRBJ2-5 TRBV5-4 11 TGTGCCAGCAGCCCGGGGGAGACCCAGTACTTC CASSPGETQYF
few TRBD2 TRBJ2-7 TRBV7-6 14 TGTGCCAGCAGCACCGGGACTAGCGTTGACGAGCAGTACTTC CASSTGTSVDEQYF
- - TRBJ2-7 TRBV20-1 14 TGCAGTGCCCGATTGGAGGGGGTATCCTACGAGCAGTACTTC CSARLEGVSYEQYF
many TRBD1 TRBJ1-1 TRBV27 15 TGTGCCAGCAGTTTATTCAAGGGGGCAAAGACTGAAGCTTTCTTT CASSLFKGAKTEAFF
many TRBD2 TRBJ2-7 TRBV25-1 13 TGTGCCAGCAGTGCTAGCGGTAAGGGCGAGCAGTACTTC CASSASGKGEQYF
- TRBD1 TRBJ1-6 TRBV7-9 15 TGTGCCAGCAGCCCGCCGGGACAGCTTAATTCACCCCTCCACTTT CASSPPGQLNSPLHF
few - TRBJ2-3 TRBV18 15 TGTGCCAGCTCACCGGGTTTTAGGAGAACAGATACGCAGTATTTT CASSPGFRRTDTQYF
- - TRBJ2-7 TRBV5-1 13 TGCGCCAGCAGCTCGGGCACCCCGGGCGAGCAGTACTTC CASSSGTPGEQYF
many - TRBJ1-6 TRBV15 17 TGTGCCACCAGCAGAGATCGGGGCGGCTCCTATAATTCACCCCTCCACTTT CATSRDRGGSYNSPLHF
few - TRBJ2-5 TRBV5-5 14 TGTGCCAGCAGCAGCGTCGGAGGCCAAGAGACCCAGTACTTC CASSSVGGQETQYF
many - TRBJ1-1 TRBV4-2 15 TGTGCCAGCAGCACGAACAGGTTCGGGGACACTGAAGCTTTCTTT CASSTNRFGDTEAFF
few - TRBJ2-7 TRBV3-1 13 TGTGCCAGCAGCCAAGCCCTCCGTTACGAGCAGTACTTC CASSQALRYEQYF
many - TRBJ1-1 TRBV5-1 13 TGCGCCAGCAGCTTGGTGGGGGACACTGAAGCTTTCTTT CASSLVGDTEAFF
- TRBD1 TRBJ2-5 TRBV20-1 14 TGCAGTGCTAGTCCCGGACAGGGGGAAGAGACCCAGTACTTC CSASPGQGEETQYF
few - TRBJ2-1 TRBV21-1 14 TGTGCCAGCAGCAAAGGGGCGACTAAGGATGAGCAGTTCTTC CASSKGATKDEQFF
many - TRBJ2-1 TRBV7-3 14 TGTGCCAGCAGCTTGGGGGGCCGAAACAATGAGCAGTTCTTC CASSLGGRNNEQFF
- - TRBJ2-2 TRBV19 13 TGTGCCAGTAGTATAACTACAGCCGGGGAGCTGTTTTTT CASSITTAGELFF
- - TRBJ2-7 TRBV29-1 14 TGCAGCGCTTACCTGGCAGTTGCGGCCTACGAGCAGTACTTC CSAYLAVAAYEQYF
- - TRBJ2-2 TRBV29-1 13 TGCAGCGTTTACCAGGCGTTCAGCGGGGAGCTGTTTTTT CSVYQAFSGELFF
- TRBD2 TRBJ2-1 TRBV5-1 17 TGCGCCAGCAGGAACCCTAGCGGGGTAAGCTCCTACAATGAGCAGTTCTTC CASRNPSGVSSYNEQFF
- - TRBJ2-1 TRBV2 15 TGTGCCAGCAGTGAATGGCAGGGTTCCTACAATGAGCAGTTCTTC CASSEWQGSYNEQFF
few - TRBJ1-4 TRBV6-1 14 TGTGCCAGCAGTGACAGGGCAGTAAATGAAAAACTGTTTTTT CASSDRAVNEKLFF
many TRBD1 TRBJ2-7 TRBV29-1 15 TGCAGCGTTGAAGATTGGCGGGACAGGGGCTACGAGCAGTACTTC CSVEDWRDRGYEQYF
many - TRBJ1-1 TRBV5-1 14 TGCGCCAGCAGCCTAACCGGCCTTCTCTTTGAAGCTTTCTTT CASSLTGLLFEAFF
- - TRBJ2-2 TRBV12-3/TRBV12-4 13 TGTGCCAGCAGTTTACGGCCGACCGGGGAGCTGTTTTTT CASSLRPTGELFF
- - TRBJ2-7 TRBV6-1 14 TGTGCCAGCTATTACACCTACAGCTCCTACGAGCAGTACTTC CASYYTYSSYEQYF
many TRBD2 TRBJ2-1 TRBV7-8 17 TGTGCCAGCAGCTTAGGCCGGCTAGCGGGAGGGGACAATGAGCAGTTCTTC CASSLGRLAGGDNEQFF
- TRBD2 TRBJ2-5 TRBV9 14 TGTGCCAGCAGCGTAGAGCGGGGCGGTAAGACCCAGTACTTC CASSVERGGKTQYF
few - TRBJ2-7 TRBV20-1 12 TGCAGTGCTAGACCAGGTTTCTACGAGCAGTACTTC CSARPGFYEQYF
- TRBD2 TRBJ2-1 TRBV3-1 16 TGTGCCAGCAGCCAAGATGGGGGACTAGCTTACAATGAGCAGTTCTTC CASSQDGGLAYNEQFF
few - TRBJ1-1 TRBV5-4 13 TGTGCCAGCAGCTTGGGACATGACACTGAAGCTTTCTTT CASSLGHDTEAFF
- - TRBJ2-1 TRBV19 15 TGTGCCAGTAACCCAAGGGAGGCAGCGAACAATGAGCAGTTCTTC CASNPREAANNEQFF
many TRBD1 TRBJ2-7 TRBV27 13 TGTGCCAGCAGTTCCGGGACAGGGTTTGAGCAGTACTTC CASSSGTGFEQYF
- - TRBJ2-5 TRBV10-3 16 TGTGCCATCAGTGAGTCCCAGCGGAGCTACCAAGAGACCCAGTACTTC CAISESQRSYQETQYF
few TRBD2 TRBJ2-3 TRBV7-2 18 TGTGCCAGCAGCTTAGTAAGCGGGGGACGATTAAGCACAGATACGCAGTATTTT CASSLVSGGRLSTDTQYF
- - TRBJ1-2 TRBV12-3/TRBV12-4 16 TGTGCCAGCAGTCCATATGATGGGGGGCAAGTCTATGGCTACACCTTC CASSPYDGGQVYGYTF
many - TRBJ2-7 TRBV5-8 14 TGTGCCAGCAGCCCACGACAGGTCTCCTACGAGCAGTACTTC CASSPRQVSYEQYF
many - TRBJ2-5 TRBV7-8 13 TGTGCCAGCAGCCTACGGGCCGGGGAGACCCAGTACTTC CASSLRAGETQYF
many TRBD2 TRBJ2-3 TRBV7-2 16 TGTGCCAGCAGCCGGACTAGCGGGGGGCCCACAGATACGCAGTATTTT CASSRTSGGPTDTQYF
- - TRBJ2-1 TRBV7-9 16 TGTGCCAGCAGCCCCCCGAGACCTCATTCACCCCATGAGCAGTTCTTC CASSPPRPHSPHEQFF
- - TRBJ1-1 TRBV20-1 19 TGCAGTGCTAGAGGCCCACAAATTAACGGGGCCTACATGAACACTGAAGCTTTCTTT CSARGPQINGAYMNTEAFF